This section outlines one TCR beta chain sequence together with its context. The data stem from a study of blood T cell repertoires in COVID-19. Study-level background: Whether acute or convalescent, the COVID-19 samples came from the United States, Italy and Spain.

Original data processing: Estimation of nucleated cell counts relied on the amplification of reference gene primers. TCRdb keeps only in-frame clones here, not all; method: immunoSEQ multiplex PCR. That table furnishes V, J and clone size, whereas the DNA furnished D and trimming. The profile shows 160,000 or so clones, over 75% of them singletons. Germline CDR1 is SGHTA and CDR2 is FQGNSA. With 3 bases removed from V and 6 bases from J, the gap between germline ends came to 17 bases. CDR3 size: 15 residues. The sequence came from a man between 65 and 79 years old who had recovered from COVID-19. The rearrangement joins TRBV7-2 to TRBJ1-2; D might be TRBD1 (6 bases). The sequencing input was peripheral blood. CDR3 DNA: TGTGCCAGCAGCTTTGGACAGAATCGCATCAATGGCTACACCTTC. It encodes CASSFGQNRINGYTF. The full variable domain, rest sourced from reference TRBV7-2 and TRBJ1-2, is GAGVSQSPSNKVTEKGKDVELRCDPISGHTALYWYRQSLGQGLEFLIYFQGNSAPDKSGLPSDRFSAERTGGSVSTLTIQRTQQEDSAVYLCASSFGQNRINGYTFGSGTRLTVV.